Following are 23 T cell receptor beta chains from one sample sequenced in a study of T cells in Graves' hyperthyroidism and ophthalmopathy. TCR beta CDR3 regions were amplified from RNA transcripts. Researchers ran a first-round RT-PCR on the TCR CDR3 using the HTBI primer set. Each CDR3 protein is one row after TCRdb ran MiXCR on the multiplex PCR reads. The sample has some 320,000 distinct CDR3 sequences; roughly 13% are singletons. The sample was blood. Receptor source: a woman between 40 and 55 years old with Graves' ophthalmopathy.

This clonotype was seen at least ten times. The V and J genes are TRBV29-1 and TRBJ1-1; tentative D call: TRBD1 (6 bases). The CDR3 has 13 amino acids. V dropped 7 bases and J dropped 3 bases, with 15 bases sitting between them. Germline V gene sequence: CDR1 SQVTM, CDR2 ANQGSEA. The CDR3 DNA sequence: TGCAGCGGGGGGCTCACTCAGTACACTGAAGCTTTCTTT. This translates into CSGGLTQYTEAFF. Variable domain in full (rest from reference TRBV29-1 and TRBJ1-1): SAVISQKPSRDICQRGTSLTIQCQVDSQVTMMFWYRQQPGQSLTLIATANQGSEATYESGFVIDKFPISRPNLTFSTLTVSNMSPEDSSIYLCSGGLTQYTEAFFGQGTRLTVV.

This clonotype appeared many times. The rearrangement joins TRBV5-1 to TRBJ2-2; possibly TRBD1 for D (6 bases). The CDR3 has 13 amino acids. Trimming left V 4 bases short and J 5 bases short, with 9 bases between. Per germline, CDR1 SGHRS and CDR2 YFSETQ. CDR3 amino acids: CASSPTGTGELFF. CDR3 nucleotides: TGCGCCAGCAGCCCGACAGGAACCGGGGAGCTGTTTTTT.

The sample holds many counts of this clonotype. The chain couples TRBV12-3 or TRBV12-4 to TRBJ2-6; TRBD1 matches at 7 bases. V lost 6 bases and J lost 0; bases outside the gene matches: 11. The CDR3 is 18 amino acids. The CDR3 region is CASRQTGTSYSGANVLTF. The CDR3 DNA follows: TGTGCCAGCAGGCAGACAGGGACCAGTTACTCTGGGGCCAACGTCCTGACTTTC.

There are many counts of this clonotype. This chain's CDR3 is CASSIATSTDTQYF. In DNA, the CDR3 is TGTGCCAGTAGTATAGCCACGTCCACAGATACGCAGTATTTT. The chain combines TRBV19 with TRBJ2-3; D unclear. Germline-derived CDR1 and CDR2 are LNHDA and SQIVND (reference sequence). The CDR3 consists of 14 residues. The V gene lost 1 base and the J gene lost 2 bases, with 7 bases spanning the gap.

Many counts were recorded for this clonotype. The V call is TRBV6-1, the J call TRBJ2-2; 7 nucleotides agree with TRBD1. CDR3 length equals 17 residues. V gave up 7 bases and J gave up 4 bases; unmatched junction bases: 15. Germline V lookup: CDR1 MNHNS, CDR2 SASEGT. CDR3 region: CASTQGSGTVLTGELFF. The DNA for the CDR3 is TGTGCCAGCACCCAGGGTTCCGGGACAGTCCTCACCGGGGAGCTGTTTTTT.

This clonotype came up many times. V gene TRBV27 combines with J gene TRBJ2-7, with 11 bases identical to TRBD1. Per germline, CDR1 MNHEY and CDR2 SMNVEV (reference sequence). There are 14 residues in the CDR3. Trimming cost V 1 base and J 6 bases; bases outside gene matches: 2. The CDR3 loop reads CASSLLGTGGEQYF. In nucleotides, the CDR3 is TGTGCCAGCAGTTTATTAGGGACAGGGGGCGAGCAGTACTTC.

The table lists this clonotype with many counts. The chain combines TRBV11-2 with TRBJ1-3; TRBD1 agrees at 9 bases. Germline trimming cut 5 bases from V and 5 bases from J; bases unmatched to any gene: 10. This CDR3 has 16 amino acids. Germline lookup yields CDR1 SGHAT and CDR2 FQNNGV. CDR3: CASSRTGGSFRNTIYF. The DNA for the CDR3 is TGTGCCAGCAGCCGTACAGGGGGCTCATTTCGAAACACCATATATTTT.

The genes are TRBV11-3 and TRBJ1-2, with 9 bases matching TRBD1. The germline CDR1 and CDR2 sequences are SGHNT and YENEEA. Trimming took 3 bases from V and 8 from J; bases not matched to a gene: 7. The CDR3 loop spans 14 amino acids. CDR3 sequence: CASSLGQGNRGYTF. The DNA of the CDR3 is TGTGCCAGCAGCTTGGGACAGGGCAATCGGGGCTACACCTTC.

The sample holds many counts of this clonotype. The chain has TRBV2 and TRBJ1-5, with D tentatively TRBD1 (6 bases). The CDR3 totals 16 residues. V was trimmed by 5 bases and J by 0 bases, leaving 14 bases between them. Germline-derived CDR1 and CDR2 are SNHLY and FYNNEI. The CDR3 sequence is CASSLEGGYSNQPQHF. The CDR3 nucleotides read TGTGCCAGCAGTCTCGAGGGGGGATATAGCAATCAGCCCCAGCATTTT.

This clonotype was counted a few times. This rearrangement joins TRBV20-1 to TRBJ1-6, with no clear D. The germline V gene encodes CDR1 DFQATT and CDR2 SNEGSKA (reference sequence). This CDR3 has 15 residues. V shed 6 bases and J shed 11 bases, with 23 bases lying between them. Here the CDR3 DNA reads TGCAGTGCCCCGAGTCGGGAGGGTCCAAGTGCACCCCTCCACTTT. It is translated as CSAPSREGPSAPLHF.

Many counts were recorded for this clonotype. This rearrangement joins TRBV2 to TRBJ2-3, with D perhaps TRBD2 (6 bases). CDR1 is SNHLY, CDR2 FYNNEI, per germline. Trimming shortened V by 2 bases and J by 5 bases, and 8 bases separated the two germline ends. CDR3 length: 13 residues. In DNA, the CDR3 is TGTGCCAGCAGTGAATGGCGGGGAGATACGCAGTATTTT. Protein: CASSEWRGDTQYF. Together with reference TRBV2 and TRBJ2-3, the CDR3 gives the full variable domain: EPEVTQTPSHQVTQMGQEVILRCVPISNHLYFYWYRQILGQKVEFLVSFYNNEISEKSEIFDDQFSVERPDGSNFTLKIRSTKLEDSAMYFCASSEWRGDTQYFGPGTRLTVL.

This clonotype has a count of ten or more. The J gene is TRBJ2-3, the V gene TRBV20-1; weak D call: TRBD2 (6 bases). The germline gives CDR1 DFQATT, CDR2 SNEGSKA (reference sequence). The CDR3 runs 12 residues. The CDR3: CSGLKRTDTQYF. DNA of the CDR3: TGCAGCGGACTAAAGCGGACAGATACGCAGTATTTT.

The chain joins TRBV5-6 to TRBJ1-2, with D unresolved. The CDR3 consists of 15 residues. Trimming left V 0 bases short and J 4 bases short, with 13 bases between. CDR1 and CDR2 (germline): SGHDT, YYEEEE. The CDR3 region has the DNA TGTGCCAGCAGCTTGGGACGGCCAGCCATCTATGGCTACACCTTC. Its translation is CASSLGRPAIYGYTF.

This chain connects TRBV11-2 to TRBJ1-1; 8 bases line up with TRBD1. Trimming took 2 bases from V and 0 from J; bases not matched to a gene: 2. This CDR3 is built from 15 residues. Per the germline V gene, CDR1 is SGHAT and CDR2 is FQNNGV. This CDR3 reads CASSLNRGMNTEAFF. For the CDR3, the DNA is TGTGCCAGCAGCTTAAACAGGGGGATGAACACTGAAGCTTTCTTT.

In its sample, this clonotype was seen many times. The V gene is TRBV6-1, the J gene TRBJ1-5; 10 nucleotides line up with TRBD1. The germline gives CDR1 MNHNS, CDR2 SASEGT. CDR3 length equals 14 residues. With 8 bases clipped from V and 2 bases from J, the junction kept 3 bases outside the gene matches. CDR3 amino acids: CASDRGHGNQPQHF. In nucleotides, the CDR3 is TGTGCCAGCGACAGGGGGCACGGCAATCAGCCCCAGCATTTT.

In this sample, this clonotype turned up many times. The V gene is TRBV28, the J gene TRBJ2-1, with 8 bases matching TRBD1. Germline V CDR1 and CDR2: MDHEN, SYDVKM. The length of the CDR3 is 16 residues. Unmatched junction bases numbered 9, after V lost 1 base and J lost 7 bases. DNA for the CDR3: TGTGCCAGCAGTTTATTCGGACTTCGGACAGGGAATGAGCAGTTCTTC. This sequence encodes CASSLFGLRTGNEQFF.

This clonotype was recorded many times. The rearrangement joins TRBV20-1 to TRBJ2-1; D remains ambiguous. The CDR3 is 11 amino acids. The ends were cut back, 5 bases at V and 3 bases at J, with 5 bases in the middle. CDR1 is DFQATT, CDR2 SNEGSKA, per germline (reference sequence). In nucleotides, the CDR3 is TGCAGTGCTGACATCTACAATGAGCAGTTCTTC. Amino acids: CSADIYNEQFF.

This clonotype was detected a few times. CDR3 nucleotide sequence: TGCAGTGCTACGGTGACTAGCGGGAGGGGCATCAATGAGCAGTTCTTC. This sequence encodes CSATVTSGRGINEQFF. The chain combines TRBV20-1 with TRBJ2-1; TRBD2 agrees at 14 bases. Trimming took 4 bases from V and 6 from J; bases not matched to a gene: 8. The CDR3 covers 16 residues. In germline, CDR1 is DFQATT, CDR2 SNEGSKA (reference sequence).

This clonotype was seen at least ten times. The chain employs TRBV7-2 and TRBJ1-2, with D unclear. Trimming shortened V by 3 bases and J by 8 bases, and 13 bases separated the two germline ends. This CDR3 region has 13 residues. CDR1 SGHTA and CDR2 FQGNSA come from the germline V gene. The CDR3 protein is CASSLPSTSGYTF. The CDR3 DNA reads TGTGCCAGCAGCTTGCCTTCGACAAGCGGCTACACCTTC.

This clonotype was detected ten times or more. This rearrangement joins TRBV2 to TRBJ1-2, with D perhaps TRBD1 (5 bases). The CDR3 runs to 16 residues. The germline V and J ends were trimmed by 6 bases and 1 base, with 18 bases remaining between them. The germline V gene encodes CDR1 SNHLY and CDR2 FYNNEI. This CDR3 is CASRPNQGRHNYGYTF. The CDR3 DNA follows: TGTGCCAGCAGGCCAAATCAGGGACGTCATAACTATGGCTACACCTTC.

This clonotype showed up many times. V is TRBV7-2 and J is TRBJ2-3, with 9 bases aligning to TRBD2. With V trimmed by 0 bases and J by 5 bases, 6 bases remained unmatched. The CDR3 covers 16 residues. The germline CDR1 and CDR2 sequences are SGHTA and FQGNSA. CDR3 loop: CASSLAAGGVRDTQYF. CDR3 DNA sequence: TGTGCCAGCAGCTTAGCAGCGGGGGGAGTCAGAGATACGCAGTATTTT.

The CDR3 reads CASSYSGGTSGTSTDTQYF. The CDR3, as DNA: TGTGCCAGCAGTTACTCGGGTGGGACTAGCGGGACTAGCACAGATACGCAGTATTTT. The J gene is TRBJ2-3, the V gene TRBV6-5; 13 bases align to TRBD2. CDR1 is MNHEY, CDR2 SVGAGI, per germline. Trimming at V came to 0 bases and at J to 0 bases, leaving 6 bases not matched to a gene. This CDR3 is built from 19 residues.

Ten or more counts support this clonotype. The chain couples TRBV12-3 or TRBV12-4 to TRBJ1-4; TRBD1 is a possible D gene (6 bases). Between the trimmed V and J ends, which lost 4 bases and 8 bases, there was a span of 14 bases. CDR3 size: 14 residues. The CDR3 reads CASSSQGFWEKLFF. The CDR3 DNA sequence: TGTGCCAGCAGTTCCCAGGGGTTTTGGGAAAAACTGTTTTTT.